This T cell receptor beta chain came from a study of OX40 agonist ivuxolimab in advanced cancers. Across the whole study: Ivuxolimab is a fully human IgG2 antibody that activates OX40 (CD134). Across the patients, intravenous ivuxolimab was delivered every 2 weeks at 0.01 to 10 mg/kg.

In regard to this clone: Its antigen is still unknown.

Notes on the study in general: Clonal expansion was among the lowest in partial responders at 0.1-3.0 mg/kg, especially CD8+.

Produced via immunoSEQ multiplex PCR; TCRdb's table is partial and in-frame only. The sample has tens of thousands of clones, about 93% seen once. The CDR3 has 13 amino acids. Trimming took 6 bases from V and 4 from J, leaving 13 bases between them. Germline-derived CDR1 and CDR2 are GTSNPN and SVGIG (reference sequence). The TCR sequence derives from an adult with an advanced solid tumor such as melanoma, head and neck, liver or kidney cancer. This rearrangement joins TRBV30 to TRBJ2-1; D possibly corresponds to TRBD2 (6 bases). The material sequenced was CD4+ or CD8+ T cells sorted from blood, taken in a trial of the OX40 agonist ivuxolimab. The CDR3 loop reads CACVEGTYNEQFF. In DNA form, the CDR3 reads TGTGCCTGTGTGGAGGGAACTTACAATGAGCAGTTCTTC.